The next 2 T cell receptor beta chains were all read from a single sample in a study of blood T cells in healthy people across ages. PCR was performed a second time for roughly 7 to 11 cycles using a sample-barcoded 5' primer and a J-beta primer mix. TCRdb analysed the 5' RACE reads with MiXCR anew, one entry per CDR3 protein. The data show some 760,000 distinct CDR3 sequences, with about 25% seen just once and roughly a tenth held by the top ten. The sample was also linked to a second study, of T cells of mothers and their children.

Sequenced input: blood. Receptors originate from a boy aged 5-17 years in good health.

The gene calls are TRBV29-1 and TRBJ2-7, with 10 bases lining up with TRBD1. This CDR3 comprises 14 residues. Germline lookup yields CDR1 SQVTM and CDR2 ANQGSEA. V lost 6 bases to trimming and J lost 3 bases; unmatched junction nucleotides: 8. For the CDR3, the DNA is TGCAGCGTCGTGGACCGGGACAGGGGCTACGAGCAGTACTTC. Translated, it gives CSVVDRDRGYEQYF.

This rearrangement joins TRBV4-3 to TRBJ2-3, with a possible D match to TRBD2 (5 bases). The germline gives CDR1 LGHNA, CDR2 YSLEER. Deletions cut 0 bases from V and 0 bases from J, with 10 bases between. The CDR3 sequence is 16 residues long. CDR3 coding DNA: TGCGCCAGCAGCCAAGATACGGGATCTAGCACAGATACGCAGTATTTT. Translating it yields CASSQDTGSSTDTQYF.